This TCR beta chain was retrieved from a study of T cells after yellow fever vaccination. Study-level points and caveats: Post-booster repertoires contained most primary-vaccination clones again (about 95% CD4, over 70% CD8). When the response was secondary, it was weaker but reached its peak faster, day 5 versus 15.

This clonotype was picked up a small number of times. The antigen remains unidentified. For TCR, cDNA came from 5'RACE template switching, which added a universal primer site and UMIs. Each CDR3 protein gets one entry after TCRdb re-called the 5' RACE reads with MiXCR. The table lists 500,000 to 650,000 distinct CDR3 sequences, roughly 12% of them singletons. This sequence originates from a young man who received the YFV17D yellow fever vaccine. Source: PBMCs, taken on the day of the yellow fever booster vaccination.

The CDR3 DNA follows: TGTGCCAGCAGCGCGGGACTAGCGGGAGGGCCGTACGAGCAGTACTTC. Amino acid sequence: CASSAGLAGGPYEQYF. The chain couples TRBV5-4 to TRBJ2-7; TRBD2 matches at 16 bases. CDR1 is SGHNT, CDR2 YYREEE, per germline (reference sequence). The CDR3 spans 16 residues. Losses at the gene ends were 4 bases for V and 4 bases for J; bases not matched to a gene: 5.